This TCR beta chain emerged from a study of technical replicates of blood from a handful of donors. Clones were read by immunoSEQ multiplex PCR, and TCRdb kept only the in-frame ones, dropping some. The repertoire holds approximately 65,000 clones, with about 86% as singletons. The CDR3 totals 13 residues. Germline values: CDR1 SNHLY, CDR2 FYNNEI. Trimming stripped 6 bases from V and 1 base from J, with 9 bases between. Sequences were obtained from PBMCs. The source of this sequence is a human donor in good health. Some clones in this sample may be carry-over from other donors' samples. This chain connects TRBV2 to TRBJ2-5; D might be TRBD1 (6 bases). CDR3 sequence reads: CASSRDTQETQYF. The CDR3 DNA sequence: TGTGCCAGCAGCCGGGACACCCAAGAGACCCAGTACTTC.